These T cell receptor beta chains were read from a single sample in a study of vaccination and CD4 T cells after COVID-19. No antigens are known for them. TCRdb used MiXCR to reprocess the PCR reads, holding one entry per CDR3 protein. Of about 9,300 distinct CDR3 sequences in the sample, approximately 36% are singletons; the top ten hold about 20%. Specimen: CD4+ T cells from blood, cultured in vitro. Source of these receptors: a human donor in good health. Each CDR3 is given with its conserved first and last residue. Fields, in order: clone size, V gene, J gene, D gene, CDR3 protein, CDR3 DNA. A D gene is named only where the DNA matches it firmly. Not all rows give a size; the values are once, few, many and, for expanded clones, a class.

clone size: -; V gene: TRBV6-2/TRBV6-3; J gene: TRBJ1-2; D gene: TRBD1; CDR3 protein: CASSLQGLSRGYTF; CDR3 DNA: TGTGCCAGCAGCCTACAGGGGTTATCACGTGGCTACACCTTC
clone size: -; V gene: TRBV5-1; J gene: TRBJ2-7; D gene: TRBD2; CDR3 protein: CASSLESGVTYEQYF; CDR3 DNA: TGCGCCAGCAGCTTGGAGAGCGGGGTGACCTACGAGCAGTACTTC
clone size: -; V gene: TRBV20-1; J gene: TRBJ2-3; D gene: -; CDR3 protein: CSSPASGHRASDTQYF; CDR3 DNA: TGCAGCTCCCCGGCGTCGGGTCACAGGGCCTCAGATACGCAGTATTTT
clone size: -; V gene: TRBV19; J gene: TRBJ1-1; D gene: TRBD1; CDR3 protein: CATSQGMNTGAFF; CDR3 DNA: TGTGCCACCTCACAGGGGATGAACACTGGAGCTTTCTTT
clone size: -; V gene: TRBV5-6; J gene: TRBJ1-1; D gene: TRBD1; CDR3 protein: CASSSPGTGRGTEAFF; CDR3 DNA: TGTGCCAGCAGCTCCCCGGGGACAGGGAGAGGAACTGAAGCTTTCTTT
clone size: few; V gene: TRBV6-1; J gene: TRBJ2-1; D gene: -; CDR3 protein: CASIGGGSANEQFF; CDR3 DNA: TGTGCCAGCATAGGGGGCGGGAGTGCCAATGAGCAGTTCTTC
clone size: -; V gene: TRBV6-2/TRBV6-3; J gene: TRBJ1-5; D gene: TRBD1; CDR3 protein: CASSERGQGVPQPQHF; CDR3 DNA: TGTGCCAGCAGTGAAAGAGGACAGGGGGTCCCTCAGCCCCAGCATTTT
clone size: -; V gene: TRBV7-2; J gene: TRBJ2-7; D gene: TRBD2; CDR3 protein: CASSREGASGRYEQYF; CDR3 DNA: TGTGCCAGCAGCCGCGAGGGGGCTAGCGGGAGGTACGAGCAGTACTTC
clone size: -; V gene: TRBV20-1; J gene: TRBJ2-2; D gene: -; CDR3 protein: CSVRSVEGAGELFF; CDR3 DNA: TGCAGTGTACGGAGCGTGGAGGGGGCCGGGGAGCTGTTTTTT
clone size: -; V gene: TRBV7-2; J gene: TRBJ2-7; D gene: TRBD2; CDR3 protein: CASSLGASGRFFYEQYF; CDR3 DNA: TGTGCCAGCAGCTTAGGGGCTAGCGGGAGGTTTTTCTACGAGCAGTACTTC
clone size: few; V gene: TRBV10-3; J gene: TRBJ2-5; D gene: -; CDR3 protein: CAISESGWETQYF; CDR3 DNA: TGTGCCATCAGTGAGTCGGGTTGGGAGACCCAGTACTTC
clone size: medium-sized; V gene: TRBV6-1; J gene: TRBJ1-5; D gene: -; CDR3 protein: CASSATPTGSGQPQHF; CDR3 DNA: TGTGCCAGCAGTGCCACTCCAACAGGGTCGGGTCAGCCCCAGCATTTT
clone size: few; V gene: TRBV15; J gene: TRBJ2-3; D gene: TRBD2; CDR3 protein: CATSRDSRGRGGTDTQYF; CDR3 DNA: TGTGCCACCAGCAGAGATTCACGCGGGAGGGGGGGTACAGATACGCAGTATTTT
clone size: few; V gene: TRBV20-1; J gene: TRBJ1-2; D gene: -; CDR3 protein: CSARSNDGYTF; CDR3 DNA: TGCAGTGCTAGAAGTAATGATGGCTACACCTTC
clone size: -; V gene: TRBV6-2/TRBV6-3; J gene: TRBJ2-1; D gene: -; CDR3 protein: CASGPRDSPDYNEQFF; CDR3 DNA: TGTGCCAGCGGACCCCGGGACTCCCCGGACTACAATGAGCAGTTCTTC
clone size: -; V gene: TRBV15; J gene: TRBJ2-7; D gene: -; CDR3 protein: CATSRGSGRSYEQYF; CDR3 DNA: TGTGCCACCAGCAGGGGCAGTGGTCGATCCTACGAGCAGTACTTC
clone size: few; V gene: TRBV6-1; J gene: TRBJ1-1; D gene: TRBD1; CDR3 protein: CASRRPGQGTEAFF; CDR3 DNA: TGTGCCAGCAGAAGACCGGGACAGGGGACTGAAGCTTTCTTT
clone size: -; V gene: TRBV6-1; J gene: TRBJ2-5; D gene: -; CDR3 protein: CASSPYGGSYGTQYF; CDR3 DNA: TGTGCCAGCAGCCCATATGGGGGGAGCTATGGGACCCAGTACTTC
clone size: -; V gene: TRBV20-1; J gene: TRBJ2-7; D gene: TRBD2; CDR3 protein: CSAPRTGSGRTYEQYF; CDR3 DNA: TGCAGTGCTCCAAGGACCGGGAGCGGGAGAACCTACGAGCAGTACTTC
clone size: -; V gene: TRBV2; J gene: TRBJ2-4; D gene: -; CDR3 protein: CASSEEGQSKNIQYF; CDR3 DNA: TGTGCCAGCAGTGAGGAGGGACAGTCCAAAAACATTCAGTACTTC
clone size: few; V gene: TRBV7-2; J gene: TRBJ2-7; D gene: -; CDR3 protein: CASSFSSYEQYF; CDR3 DNA: TGTGCCAGCAGCTTCAGCAGTTACGAGCAGTACTTC
clone size: few; V gene: TRBV19; J gene: TRBJ1-6; D gene: -; CDR3 protein: CATRSPALGGYNSPLHF; CDR3 DNA: TGTGCCACTCGGAGTCCCGCGCTCGGGGGCTATAATTCACCCCTCCACTTT
clone size: -; V gene: TRBV7-3; J gene: TRBJ2-1; D gene: TRBD2; CDR3 protein: CASSSTSGRSSEQFF; CDR3 DNA: TGTGCCAGCAGCTCGACTAGCGGGAGGTCAAGTGAGCAGTTCTTC
clone size: few; V gene: TRBV20-1; J gene: TRBJ2-3; D gene: TRBD2; CDR3 protein: CSAMDRERDNKDTQYF; CDR3 DNA: TGCAGTGCTATGGATCGGGAGCGGGATAATAAAGATACGCAGTATTTT
clone size: -; V gene: TRBV19; J gene: TRBJ2-6; D gene: -; CDR3 protein: CASSTTGRGSSGANVLTF; CDR3 DNA: TGTGCCAGTAGTACCACAGGTAGGGGGTCCTCTGGGGCCAACGTCCTGACTTTC
clone size: few; V gene: TRBV28; J gene: TRBJ2-7; D gene: -; CDR3 protein: CASVRVFGEQYF; CDR3 DNA: TGTGCCAGCGTGCGGGTTTTCGGCGAGCAGTACTTC
clone size: -; V gene: TRBV30; J gene: TRBJ1-6; D gene: -; CDR3 protein: CTWSVGTEGNSPLHF; CDR3 DNA: TGTACCTGGAGTGTAGGGACGGAGGGCAATTCACCCCTCCACTTT
clone size: -; V gene: TRBV6-1; J gene: TRBJ2-2; D gene: TRBD1; CDR3 protein: CASSTGTGFTGELFF; CDR3 DNA: TGTGCCAGCAGTACCGGGACAGGGTTTACCGGGGAGCTGTTTTTT
clone size: -; V gene: TRBV5-1; J gene: TRBJ2-3; D gene: -; CDR3 protein: CASSPGLGEDTQYF; CDR3 DNA: TGCGCCAGCAGTCCAGGGTTGGGGGAGGATACGCAGTATTTT
clone size: few; V gene: TRBV6-1; J gene: TRBJ1-2; D gene: -; CDR3 protein: CASSEAAELNYGYTF; CDR3 DNA: TGTGCCAGCAGCGAAGCGGCAGAACTTAACTATGGCTACACCTTC
clone size: few; V gene: TRBV7-2; J gene: TRBJ1-3; D gene: -; CDR3 protein: CASSGWGTTGNTIYF; CDR3 DNA: TGTGCCAGCAGCGGGTGGGGAACAACTGGAAACACCATATATTTT
clone size: few; V gene: TRBV28; J gene: TRBJ2-7; D gene: TRBD1; CDR3 protein: CASSTQGTSSYEQYF; CDR3 DNA: TGTGCCAGCAGTACACAGGGGACAAGCTCCTACGAGCAGTACTTC
clone size: few; V gene: TRBV27; J gene: TRBJ2-7; D gene: TRBD1; CDR3 protein: CASSYQGQGPYEQYF; CDR3 DNA: TGTGCCAGCAGTTATCAGGGACAGGGACCATACGAGCAGTACTTC
clone size: -; V gene: TRBV5-7; J gene: TRBJ1-2; D gene: -; CDR3 protein: CASSHRRTEGDGYTF; CDR3 DNA: TGTGCCAGCAGCCATCGACGAACTGAAGGGGACGGCTACACCTTC
clone size: -; V gene: TRBV10-3; J gene: TRBJ1-2; D gene: -; CDR3 protein: CAISEFGAGEGYTF; CDR3 DNA: TGTGCCATCAGTGAATTCGGGGCAGGGGAAGGCTACACCTTC
clone size: few; V gene: TRBV6-4; J gene: TRBJ2-6; D gene: -; CDR3 protein: CASSDSSGSGANVLTF; CDR3 DNA: TGTGCCAGCAGTGACTCAAGCGGCTCTGGGGCCAACGTCCTGACTTTC
clone size: few; V gene: TRBV20-1; J gene: TRBJ2-2; D gene: TRBD1; CDR3 protein: CSASRQGNTGELFF; CDR3 DNA: TGCAGTGCTAGCCGACAGGGAAACACCGGGGAGCTGTTTTTT
clone size: -; V gene: TRBV20-1; J gene: TRBJ2-3; D gene: TRBD1; CDR3 protein: CSAYDRVTDTQYF; CDR3 DNA: TGCAGTGCCTACGACAGGGTCACAGATACGCAGTATTTT
clone size: -; V gene: TRBV6-1; J gene: TRBJ2-6; D gene: -; CDR3 protein: CASRGTGANVLTF; CDR3 DNA: TGTGCCAGCAGAGGTACTGGGGCCAACGTCCTGACTTTC
clone size: few; V gene: TRBV6-1; J gene: TRBJ2-5; D gene: TRBD2; CDR3 protein: CASRSSGSVQETQYF; CDR3 DNA: TGTGCCAGCAGGAGTAGCGGGAGTGTCCAAGAGACCCAGTACTTC
clone size: -; V gene: TRBV6-1; J gene: TRBJ2-3; D gene: -; CDR3 protein: CASSEAWLPLHTRYF; CDR3 DNA: TGTGCCAGCAGTGAAGCTTGGCTACCACTTCATACGCGGTATTTT
clone size: -; V gene: TRBV20-1; J gene: TRBJ2-3; D gene: TRBD2; CDR3 protein: CSAQASGRLDTQYF; CDR3 DNA: TGCAGTGCGCAAGCTAGCGGGAGGTTAGATACGCAGTATTTT
clone size: -; V gene: TRBV6-2/TRBV6-3; J gene: TRBJ2-1; D gene: -; CDR3 protein: CASSFAPGWGEQFF; CDR3 DNA: TGTGCCAGCAGTTTTGCCCCCGGATGGGGTGAGCAGTTCTTC
clone size: -; V gene: TRBV19; J gene: TRBJ1-5; D gene: -; CDR3 protein: CASSIMVLSNQPQHF; CDR3 DNA: TGTGCCAGTAGTATAATGGTTCTTAGCAATCAGCCCCAGCATTTT
clone size: few; V gene: TRBV7-2; J gene: TRBJ2-2; D gene: TRBD1; CDR3 protein: CASSLAGTGWAGELFF; CDR3 DNA: TGTGCCAGCAGCTTAGCCGGGACAGGGTGGGCCGGGGAGCTGTTTTTT
clone size: -; V gene: TRBV7-2; J gene: TRBJ1-5; D gene: -; CDR3 protein: CASSFSQGDQPQHF; CDR3 DNA: TGTGCCAGCAGCTTTTCCCAGGGAGATCAGCCCCAGCATTTT
clone size: few; V gene: TRBV24-1; J gene: TRBJ1-5; D gene: TRBD1; CDR3 protein: CATRGQGLNQPQHF; CDR3 DNA: TGTGCCACCAGGGGACAGGGCCTCAATCAGCCCCAGCATTTT
clone size: -; V gene: TRBV10-3; J gene: TRBJ1-2; D gene: TRBD1; CDR3 protein: CAITSDRDYGYTF; CDR3 DNA: TGTGCCATCACCTCGGACAGGGACTATGGCTACACCTTC
clone size: -; V gene: TRBV6-1; J gene: TRBJ1-1; D gene: -; CDR3 protein: CVSSMAGGEAFF; CDR3 DNA: TGTGTCAGCAGCATGGCGGGAGGGGAAGCTTTCTTT
clone size: -; V gene: TRBV6-2/TRBV6-3; J gene: TRBJ2-1; D gene: TRBD2; CDR3 protein: CASSYYGGSGTSGRSSYNEQFF; CDR3 DNA: TGTGCCAGCAGTTACTACGGGGGGTCCGGGACTAGCGGGAGGAGCTCCTACAATGAGCAGTTCTTC
clone size: medium-sized; V gene: TRBV21-1; J gene: TRBJ1-1; D gene: -; CDR3 protein: CASSKAIRAPEAFF; CDR3 DNA: TGTGCCAGCAGCAAAGCAATACGGGCCCCTGAAGCTTTCTTT
clone size: few; V gene: TRBV20-1; J gene: TRBJ2-2; D gene: -; CDR3 protein: CSANRDITQRTGELFF; CDR3 DNA: TGCAGTGCTAATCGGGACATAACTCAGAGGACCGGGGAGCTGTTTTTT
clone size: few; V gene: TRBV5-8; J gene: TRBJ1-2; D gene: TRBD1; CDR3 protein: CASSLRSSDRTYGYTF; CDR3 DNA: TGTGCCAGCAGCTTGAGGTCCTCGGACAGGACCTATGGCTACACCTTC
clone size: -; V gene: TRBV7-2; J gene: TRBJ1-6; D gene: -; CDR3 protein: CASSSLWGGFFHF; CDR3 DNA: TGTGCCAGCAGCTCCCTTTGGGGCGGATTTTTCCACTTT
clone size: medium-sized; V gene: TRBV6-1; J gene: TRBJ1-2; D gene: TRBD1; CDR3 protein: CASSKQGAWGYTF; CDR3 DNA: TGTGCCAGCAGTAAACAGGGGGCTTGGGGCTACACCTTC
clone size: few; V gene: TRBV10-3; J gene: TRBJ2-3; D gene: -; CDR3 protein: CATTRRGGTDTQYF; CDR3 DNA: TGTGCCACCACGAGGAGGGGGGGCACAGATACGCAGTATTTT
clone size: once; V gene: TRBV20-1; J gene: TRBJ2-4; D gene: TRBD2; CDR3 protein: CSARDLREVSKNIQYF; CDR3 DNA: TGCAGTGCTAGAGATTTGCGGGAGGTATCCAAAAACATTCAGTACTTC
clone size: few; V gene: TRBV7-2; J gene: TRBJ2-7; D gene: TRBD2; CDR3 protein: CASSRGLAGGKEQYF; CDR3 DNA: TGTGCCAGCAGTAGGGGACTAGCGGGTGGCAAGGAGCAGTACTTC
clone size: -; V gene: TRBV6-5; J gene: TRBJ1-1; D gene: -; CDR3 protein: CASSYFPETEAFF; CDR3 DNA: TGTGCCAGCAGTTACTTTCCCGAGACTGAAGCTTTCTTT
clone size: -; V gene: TRBV2; J gene: TRBJ1-5; D gene: -; CDR3 protein: CASSESFGEYNQPQHF; CDR3 DNA: TGTGCCAGCAGTGAATCTTTTGGGGAGTACAATCAGCCCCAGCATTTT